These 23 T cell receptor beta chains share one sample of origin, sequenced in a study of blood T cell repertoires in COVID-19. TCRdb's table, derived via immunoSEQ multiplex PCR, lists solely in-frame clones and lacks some. Here the sample spans approximately 170,000 clones, under 85% being singletons. Sequencing was carried out using peripheral blood. The source is an elderly man with COVID-19, enrolled during active disease.

The chain is built from TRBV18 and TRBJ1-3, with 9 bases lining up with TRBD1. Germline CDR1 KGHSH, CDR2 LQKENI. The CDR3 length is 15 residues. With 6 bases clipped from V and 0 bases from J, the junction kept 3 bases outside the gene matches. In DNA, the CDR3 is TGTGCCAGCTCGGGACAGGGACTCTCTGGAAACACCATATATTTT. Encoded protein: CASSGQGLSGNTIYF.

This sequence joins TRBV7-5 and TRBJ1-2; the D call TRBD1 from the table was never checked on the DNA. TRBV7-5 is a recognized pseudogene. The CDR3 totals 16 residues. CDR3 nucleotides: TGTGCCAGAAGCTTCAACGGACACCCGCCTAACTATGGCTACACCTTC. Translation gives CARSFNGHPPNYGYTF.

A single count supports this clone. This sequence joins TRBV3-1 (or the pseudogene TRBV3-2) and TRBJ2-3, with 9 bases fitting TRBD1. The CDR3 is 16 amino acids. V was clipped by 3 bases and J by 2 bases; unmatched bases: 6. Germline loops: CDR1 LGHDT, CDR2 YNNKEL (reference sequence). Here the CDR3 reads CASSQKRTGDTDTQYF. The CDR3 coding sequence is TGTGCCAGCAGCCAGAAGAGGACAGGGGACACAGATACGCAGTATTTT.

This chain joins TRBV7-9 and TRBJ1-6; D might be TRBD1 (5 bases). From germline, CDR1 is SEHNR and CDR2 FQNEAQ (reference sequence). This CDR3 is built from 16 residues. The V and J ends lost 0 bases and 4 bases respectively, with 10 bases between them. This CDR3 reads CASSLAAGWYNSPLHF. The CDR3 nucleotides read TGTGCCAGCAGCTTAGCCGCAGGGTGGTATAATTCACCCCTCCACTTT. Combining the CDR3 with reference TRBV7-9 and TRBJ1-6 gives the whole variable domain DTGVSQNPRHKITKRGQNVTFRCDPISEHNRLYWYRQTLGQGPEFLTYFQNEAQLEKSRLLSDRFSAERPKGSFSTLEIQRTEQGDSAMYLCASSLAAGWYNSPLHFGNGTRLTVT.

This clone was found a few times. At the DNA level, this CDR3 is encoded by other sequences in the same sample as well. The V call is TRBV6-1, the J call TRBJ1-5; D unclear. The CDR3 spans 14 residues. Germline V gives CDR1 MNHNS, CDR2 SASEGT. V was cut by 1 base and J by 4 bases, with 8 bases left in between. The CDR3 nucleotides read TGTGCCAGCAGTGAAGGGGCAGTGAATCAGCCCCAGCATTTT. Translation gives CASSEGAVNQPQHF.

V gene TRBV20-1 combines with J gene TRBJ2-5, with unresolved D. Germline loops: CDR1 DFQATT, CDR2 SNEGSKA (reference sequence). The CDR3 sequence is 10 residues long. The V and J ends lost 6 bases and 3 bases respectively, with 5 bases between them. This CDR3 is CSAEEETQYF. The CDR3 coding sequence is TGCAGTGCCGAGGAAGAGACCCAGTACTTC.

This rearrangement joins TRBV5-1 to TRBJ2-3; D is perhaps TRBD2 (7 bases). V was shortened by 0 bases and J by 2 bases, with 13 bases between the two germline ends. CDR3 length: 16 amino acids. Germline loops: CDR1 SGHRS, CDR2 YFSETQ. CDR3 sequence (DNA): TGCGCCAGCAGCTTGGCGGGAGGACAGACCACAGATACGCAGTATTTT. Protein sequence: CASSLAGGQTTDTQYF.

Here the CDR3 reads CASRTRGTGRETQYF. In DNA form, the CDR3 reads TGTGCCAGCAGAACAAGGGGGACAGGGAGAGAGACCCAGTACTTC. The V gene is TRBV6-5, the J gene TRBJ2-5; TRBD1 matches at 9 bases. CDR1 is MNHEY and CDR2 is SVGAGI in the germline V gene. With V trimmed by 6 bases and J by 4 bases, 9 bases remained unmatched. This CDR3 comprises 15 residues.

The V gene is TRBV5-4, the J gene TRBJ1-4; D might be TRBD1 (5 bases). Per germline, CDR1 SGHNT and CDR2 YYREEE (reference sequence). V lost 4 bases and J 8 bases, leaving 15 bases between the germline ends. The CDR3 has 14 residues. The CDR3: CASSNRFEEEKLFF. DNA of the CDR3: TGTGCCAGCAGCAACAGGTTCGAGGAGGAAAAACTGTTTTTT.

The rearrangement uses TRBV15 and TRBJ2-5; 9 bases fit TRBD2. Germline values: CDR1 LNHNV, CDR2 YYDKDF (reference sequence). The CDR3 consists of 16 residues. The J segment lost 5 bases and the V segment lost 0 bases, leaving 7 bases of the junction unmatched. CDR3 DNA: TGTGCCACCAGCAGAGAAAAAGGACTAGCGATGGAGACCCAGTACTTC. Its protein product is CATSREKGLAMETQYF.

Only a few counts were recorded for this clone. The rearrangement joins TRBV19 to TRBJ1-3; no definite D call. The CDR3 has 14 residues. Trimming pared 7 bases from V and 0 bases from J, leaving 10 bases between. In germline, CDR1 is LNHDA, CDR2 SQIVND (reference sequence). In nucleotides, the CDR3 is TGTGCCAGTACTCTCGGGATCTCTGGAAACACCATATATTTT. This sequence encodes CASTLGISGNTIYF. The whole variable domain, filled in from reference TRBV19 and TRBJ1-3, reads DGGITQSPKYLFRKEGQNVTLSCEQNLNHDAMYWYRQDPGQGLRLIYYSQIVNDFQKGDIAEGYSVSREKKESFPLTVTSAQKNPTAFYLCASTLGISGNTIYFGEGSWLTVV.

The chain recombines TRBV2 with TRBJ2-7, with a possible D match to TRBD1 (6 bases). Trimming took 4 bases from V and 3 from J, leaving 10 bases between them. Germline CDR1 and CDR2: SNHLY and FYNNEI. This CDR3 has 13 residues. CDR3 in DNA: TGTGCCAGCAGTGTGGGACAATTCTACGAGCAGTACTTC. Residues: CASSVGQFYEQYF.

This rearrangement joins TRBV19 to TRBJ1-2; D gene ambiguous. The CDR3 spans 12 residues. Germline-derived CDR1 and CDR2 are LNHDA and SQIVND (reference sequence). V gave up 1 base and J gave up 3 bases, with 3 bases separating them. CDR3 region: CASSIADYGYTF. The CDR3 DNA sequence: TGTGCCAGTAGTATAGCTGACTATGGCTACACCTTC. The variable domain in full, completed from reference TRBV19 and TRBJ1-2, reads DGGITQSPKYLFRKEGQNVTLSCEQNLNHDAMYWYRQDPGQGLRLIYYSQIVNDFQKGDIAEGYSVSREKKESFPLTVTSAQKNPTAFYLCASSIADYGYTFGSGTRLTVV.

The gene calls are TRBV3-1 (or the pseudogene TRBV3-2) and TRBJ1-4; TRBD1 matches at 8 bases. The V segment lost 4 bases and the J segment 7 bases; nucleotides outside the gene matches: 8. Germline CDR1 is LGHDT and CDR2 is YNNKEL (reference sequence). The CDR3 has 15 residues. CDR3 region: CASSPGGAVGEKLFF. The CDR3 region has the DNA TGTGCCAGCAGCCCAGGGGGCGCGGTAGGTGAAAAACTGTTTTTT.

Regarding this clone: In the same sample, other DNA sequences code for this CDR3. This chain uses TRBV28 with TRBJ1-6, with TRBD1 identical over 8 bases. CDR1 and CDR2 (germline): MDHEN, SYDVKM. V lost 6 bases and J lost 9; bases outside the gene matches: 4. The CDR3 covers 13 residues. The CDR3 is CASRRTGGSPLHF. The DNA of the CDR3 is TGTGCCAGCAGGAGAACAGGGGGTTCACCCCTCCACTTT.

The CDR3 region has the DNA TGTGCCATCAGGGGACTTCAGGGGGCCACCGGGGAGCTGTTTTTT. Its translation: CAIRGLQGATGELFF. The chain recombines TRBV10-3 with TRBJ2-2, with 8 bases lining up with TRBD1. The trim removed 6 bases at V and 4 bases at J, leaving 7 bases unmatched. Germline loops: CDR1 ENHRY, CDR2 SYGVKD. The CDR3 length is 15 residues.

The chain couples TRBV6-5 to TRBJ1-5, with TRBD1 matching 7 bases. This CDR3 contains 15 residues. Per germline, CDR1 MNHEY and CDR2 SVGAGI. The V segment lost 6 bases and the J segment 3 bases; nucleotides outside the gene matches: 8. The chain's CDR3 is CASSPFGTANQPQHF. The CDR3, as DNA: TGTGCCAGCAGCCCCTTTGGGACAGCCAATCAGCCCCAGCATTTT.

The CDR3 bases are TGTGCCAGCAGTGAATTTTCGGCGGGGGGGGATGGCTATGGCTACACCTTC. Its protein is CASSEFSAGGDGYGYTF. The V and J genes are TRBV25-1 and TRBJ1-2; tentative D call: TRBD1 (5 bases). Germline CDR1 reads MGHDK; CDR2 reads SYGVNS. Deletions cut 1 base from V and 4 bases from J, with 19 bases between. The CDR3 runs to 17 residues.

The genes are TRBV19 and TRBJ1-2, with 9 bases lining up with TRBD1. Germline lookup yields CDR1 LNHDA and CDR2 SQIVND (reference sequence). This CDR3 region has 15 residues. V lost 5 bases and J lost 4; bases outside the gene matches: 8. The CDR3 spells CASSSWDRAFYGYTF. CDR3 bases: TGTGCCAGTAGTTCCTGGGACAGGGCGTTCTATGGCTACACCTTC. Variable domain in full (rest from reference TRBV19 and TRBJ1-2): DGGITQSPKYLFRKEGQNVTLSCEQNLNHDAMYWYRQDPGQGLRLIYYSQIVNDFQKGDIAEGYSVSREKKESFPLTVTSAQKNPTAFYLCASSSWDRAFYGYTFGSGTRLTVV.

As for this clone: Other nucleotide sequences from this sample produce the same CDR3. The chain recombines TRBV3-1 (or the pseudogene TRBV3-2) with TRBJ2-7, with 13 bases fitting TRBD2. With 4 bases clipped from V and 0 bases from J, the junction kept 0 bases outside the gene matches. The CDR3 extends over 15 amino acids. Germline V gene lookup returns CDR1 LGHDT and CDR2 YNNKEL (reference sequence). CDR3 loop: CASSRTSGGSYEQYF. The CDR3 DNA reads as TGTGCCAGCAGCCGGACTAGCGGGGGCTCCTACGAGCAGTACTTC.

This chain connects TRBV11-3 to TRBJ2-5, with 10 bases aligning to TRBD2. Trimming cost V 5 bases and J 0 bases; bases outside gene matches: 9. Germline CDR1 is SGHNT and CDR2 is YENEEA. The CDR3 consists of 17 residues. CDR3: CASSPQVLAGDQETQYF. CDR3 bases: TGTGCCAGCAGCCCCCAGGTTCTAGCGGGGGACCAAGAGACCCAGTACTTC.

This chain links TRBV6-5 with TRBJ1-1; TRBD1 matches at 7 bases. CDR3 length equals 14 residues. The J segment lost 4 bases and the V segment lost 7 bases, leaving 9 bases of the junction unmatched. CDR1 MNHEY and CDR2 SVGAGI come from the germline V gene. The CDR3 region is CASNWDSGPTEAFF. The CDR3 bases are TGTGCCAGCAACTGGGACAGTGGCCCCACTGAAGCTTTCTTT.

This clone is a singleton in its sample. The genes are TRBV28 and TRBJ2-6; weak D call: TRBD1 (5 bases). CDR3 length: 15 amino acids. The germline V gene encodes CDR1 MDHEN and CDR2 SYDVKM. Trimming stripped 6 bases from V and 1 base from J, with 10 bases between. The CDR3 here is CASSPRGSGANVLTF. The CDR3 DNA sequence: TGTGCCAGCAGCCCTAGGGGATCTGGGGCCAACGTCCTGACTTTC. Together with reference TRBV28 and TRBJ2-6, the CDR3 gives the full variable domain: DVKVTQSSRYLVKRTGEKVFLECVQDMDHENMFWYRQDPGLGLRLIYFSYDVKMKEKGDIPEGYSVSREKKERFSLILESASTNQTSMYLCASSPRGSGANVLTFGAGSRLTVL.